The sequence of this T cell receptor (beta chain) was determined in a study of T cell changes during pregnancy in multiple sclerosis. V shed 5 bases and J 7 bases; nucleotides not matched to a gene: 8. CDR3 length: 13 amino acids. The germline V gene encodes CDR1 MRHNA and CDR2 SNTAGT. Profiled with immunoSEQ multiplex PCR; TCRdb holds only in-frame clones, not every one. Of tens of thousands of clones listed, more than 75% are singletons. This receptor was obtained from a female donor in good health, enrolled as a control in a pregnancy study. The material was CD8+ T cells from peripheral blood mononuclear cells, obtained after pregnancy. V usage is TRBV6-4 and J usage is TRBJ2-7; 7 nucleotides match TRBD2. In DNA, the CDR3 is TGTGCCAGCAGTCTTGGGTCGGGGGGTGAGCAGTACTTC. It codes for CASSLGSGGEQYF.